The 27 T cell receptor beta chains reported below all come from one sample, sequenced in a study of cytomegalovirus exposure and HLA in healthy donors. The PCR ran on 60 Vbeta and 13 Jbeta primers. Assay used: immunoSEQ multiplex PCR; TCRdb lists only in-frame clones, some missing. The sample yields roughly 170,000 clones, around 80% seen once. The source material was PBMCs. These receptors all come from a woman between 18 and 29 years old in good health and CMV-seronegative.

With respect to this clone: Mismatch with germline at one junction end may stem from a read error. The chain has TRBV7-7 and TRBJ2-7, with TRBD1 matching over 9 bases. The CDR3 sequence is 13 residues long. Per the germline V gene, CDR1 is SSHAT and CDR2 is FNYEAQ (reference sequence). The DNA of the CDR3 is TGTGCTAGCAGCCTCGACAGGGGGAACGAGCAGTACTTC. Translation gives CASSLDRGNEQYF.

J is TRBJ2-5 and V is TRBV4-1; D is uncertain. The germline gives CDR1 MGHRA, CDR2 YSYEKL. V lost 0 bases and J lost 4, with 12 bases in between. This CDR3 is 15 amino acids long. The CDR3 sequence is CASSQDFRLLETQYF. The CDR3 DNA reads TGCGCCAGCAGCCAAGATTTCAGGCTTTTAGAGACCCAGTACTTC.

This chain joins TRBV28 and TRBJ2-7, with a tentative D call TRBD1 (5 bases). Germline assignment: CDR1 MDHEN and CDR2 SYDVKM. V was pared by 7 bases and J by 2 bases, with 15 bases between. The CDR3 is 14 amino acids. The CDR3 bases are TGTGCCAGCATCCCCCTAGGGGTAACCTACGAGCAGTACTTC. This codes for CASIPLGVTYEQYF.

This chain joins TRBV7-9 and TRBJ2-7, with a weak D call TRBD2 (6 bases). This CDR3 contains 17 residues. V was trimmed by 5 bases and J by 3 bases, leaving 23 bases between them. The germline V gene encodes CDR1 SEHNR and CDR2 FQNEAQ (reference sequence). Here the CDR3 reads CASSPPASSGHHYEQYF. CDR3 sequence (DNA): TGTGCCAGCAGCCCGCCGGCCAGTAGCGGCCACCACTACGAGCAGTACTTC.

The chain links TRBV4-2 to TRBJ1-2; D might be TRBD1 (6 bases). V lost 2 bases to trimming and J lost 3 bases, with 19 bases between them. Germline-derived CDR1 and CDR2 are LGHNA and YNFKEQ. The length of the CDR3 is 17 residues. The CDR3 region has the DNA TGTGCCAGCAGCCAATATGGGGGGGCCGGGCAAGACTATGGCTACACCTTC. Protein product: CASSQYGGAGQDYGYTF.

The CDR3 reads CASSLASGLLNYEQYF. The CDR3 nucleotides are TGTGCCAGCAGCTTGGCTAGCGGCCTCTTAAACTACGAGCAGTACTTC. The chain employs TRBV5-4 and TRBJ2-7, with 7 bases aligning to TRBD2. V was pared by 0 bases and J by 3 bases, with 9 bases of the junction left unmatched. This CDR3 is built from 16 residues. CDR1 and CDR2 (germline): SGHNT, YYREEE (reference sequence). Variable domain in full (rest from reference TRBV5-4 and TRBJ2-7): ETGVTQSPTHLIKTRGQQVTLRCSSQSGHNTVSWYQQALGQGPQFIFQYYREEENGRGNFPPRFSGLQFPNYSSELNVNALELDDSALYLCASSLASGLLNYEQYFGPGTRLTVT.

V gene TRBV30 combines with J gene TRBJ1-3; D unresolved. Germline V lookup: CDR1 GTSNPN, CDR2 SVGIG (reference sequence). CDR3 length: 13 residues. The V end was cut by 3 bases, the J end by 3 bases, with 9 bases between. The CDR3 sequence: CAWRGAGGNTIYF. CDR3 bases: TGTGCCTGGAGGGGTGCAGGTGGAAACACCATATATTTT.

This chain connects TRBV7-3 to TRBJ2-3; D call uncertain. With 3 bases removed from V and 5 bases from J, the gap between germline ends came to 9 bases. Germline CDR1 reads SGHTA; CDR2 reads FQGTGA. The CDR3 runs 13 residues. Written as DNA, the CDR3 is TGTGCCAGCAGCTTTTCCTCGGGAGATACGCAGTATTTT. Amino acid sequence: CASSFSSGDTQYF.

This chain links TRBV19 with TRBJ1-4; tentatively, D is TRBD1 (6 bases). Germline CDR1 and CDR2: LNHDA and SQIVND (reference sequence). Trimming shortened V by 3 bases and J by 0 bases, and 17 bases separated the two germline ends. The CDR3 length is 18 residues. CDR3 nucleotides: TGTGCCAGTAGTATCTCACGGACAGCTGGGGCAACTAATGAAAAACTGTTTTTT. As protein: CASSISRTAGATNEKLFF.

The rearrangement links TRBV5-4 to TRBJ2-7, with 7 bases fitting TRBD2. The CDR3 runs to 15 residues. V lost 2 bases to trimming and J lost 0 bases; unmatched junction nucleotides: 5. Looked up from germline, CDR1 is SGHNT and CDR2 is YYREEE (reference sequence). The CDR3 coding sequence is TGTGCCAGCAGCTTTTTACCGGGAGGCTCCTACGAGCAGTACTTC. It codes for CASSFLPGGSYEQYF.

The J gene is TRBJ1-1, the V gene TRBV7-9; the D is unclear. The CDR3 runs 13 residues. From germline, CDR1 is SEHNR and CDR2 FQNEAQ (reference sequence). Between the trimmed V and J ends, which lost 2 bases and 1 base, there was a span of 5 bases. The CDR3 loop reads CASSLPWNTEAFF. As DNA, the CDR3 is TGTGCCAGCAGCTTACCTTGGAACACTGAAGCTTTCTTT.

The chain uses TRBV19 and TRBJ1-5; no firm D call. From germline, CDR1 is LNHDA and CDR2 SQIVND (reference sequence). The CDR3 covers 13 residues. Deletions cut 8 bases from V and 5 bases from J, with 13 bases between. CDR3 in amino acids: CASSVRRDQPQHF. In DNA form, the CDR3 reads TGTGCCAGTTCCGTAAGGCGGGATCAGCCCCAGCATTTT.

The CDR3 loop reads CASSQGLRGVQPQHF. For the CDR3, the DNA is TGTGCCAGCAGCCAAGGGTTAAGGGGCGTTCAGCCCCAGCATTTT. This rearrangement joins TRBV4-2 to TRBJ1-5; TRBD1 might be the D (5 bases). V lost 1 base to trimming and J lost 6 bases, with 13 bases between them. CDR3 length: 15 residues. The germline gives CDR1 LGHNA, CDR2 YNFKEQ.

J is TRBJ1-2 and V is TRBV6-5; 9 bases agree with TRBD1. The germline V gene has CDR1 MNHEY and CDR2 SVGAGI. The CDR3 is made up of 13 amino acids. After removal of 5 bases from V and 4 bases from J, the junction contained 2 bases not matched to a gene. CDR3 coding DNA: TGTGCCAGCAGTGGGACAGGGATCTATGGCTACACCTTC. Protein sequence: CASSGTGIYGYTF.

The chain uses TRBV5-6 and TRBJ2-7, with 11 bases fitting TRBD2. CDR1 and CDR2 from the germline V gene are SGHDT and YYEEEE. The CDR3 has 17 residues. Unmatched junction bases numbered 15, after V lost 9 bases and J lost 1 base. The CDR3 loop is CATKRYSGRARSYEQYF. The CDR3, as DNA: TGTGCCACCAAGAGATATAGCGGGAGGGCCAGGTCCTACGAGCAGTACTTC.

The chain uses TRBV4-2 and TRBJ2-1, with 8 bases lining up with TRBD2. With V trimmed by 4 bases and J by 4 bases, 15 bases remained unmatched. Germline loops: CDR1 LGHNA, CDR2 YNFKEQ. The CDR3 is 18 residues long. The CDR3 loop is CASSRTLAEPPPYNEQFF. DNA for the CDR3: TGTGCCAGCAGCCGGACACTAGCGGAGCCCCCCCCTTACAATGAGCAGTTCTTC.

This chain connects TRBV12-2 to TRBJ1-5. TRBV12-2 is described as a pseudogene. This CDR3 has 14 residues. The CDR3 DNA reads as TGTGCAAGTCGCTTCTCTTGTGGCGGTCAGCCCCAGCATTTT. Translation gives CASRFSCGGQPQHF.

This sequence joins TRBV6-1 and TRBJ2-7; 9 bases fit TRBD1. The V and J ends lost 4 bases and 2 bases, in that order; junction bases with no gene match: 3. The CDR3 is 14 amino acids. Germline values: CDR1 MNHNS, CDR2 SASEGT. Here the CDR3 reads CASSGGDRAYEQYF. In DNA, the CDR3 is TGTGCCAGCAGTGGGGGGGACAGGGCCTACGAGCAGTACTTC.

The J gene is TRBJ2-5, the V gene TRBV5-1, with 7 bases aligning to TRBD2. V was clipped by 4 bases and J by 11 bases; unmatched bases: 14. Germline-derived CDR1 and CDR2 are SGHRS and YFSETQ. There are 14 residues in the CDR3. DNA of the CDR3: TGCGCCAGCAGCCGGACTTTCCTCGCGGGGGAGCAGTACTTC. This encodes CASSRTFLAGEQYF.

This rearrangement joins TRBV28 to TRBJ2-2; D is possibly TRBD1 (6 bases). Trimming took 6 bases from V and 5 from J, leaving 16 bases between them. This CDR3 contains 15 residues. CDR1 is MDHEN, CDR2 SYDVKM, per germline. CDR3 amino acids: CASRPERGKTGELFF. As DNA, the CDR3 is TGTGCCAGCAGACCTGAAAGGGGGAAAACCGGGGAGCTGTTTTTT.

The chain is built from TRBV5-1 and TRBJ2-7; TRBD2 is a possible D gene (5 bases). V was pared by 5 bases and J by 7 bases, with 19 bases between. The CDR3 loop spans 14 amino acids. Germline-derived CDR1 and CDR2 are SGHRS and YFSETQ. In DNA, the CDR3 is TGCGCCAGCAGGCCCCTTGAGGGCTCGGGGGAGCAGTACTTC. Its translation: CASRPLEGSGEQYF.

The V call is TRBV2, the J call TRBJ2-1; D may be TRBD2 (5 bases). The CDR3 totals 12 residues. Germline V gives CDR1 SNHLY, CDR2 FYNNEI. Trimming took 7 bases from V and 8 from J, leaving 12 bases between them. DNA for the CDR3: TGTGCCAGCATGTATTCCGGGGATGAGCAGTTCTTC. Translating it yields CASMYSGDEQFF.

V gene TRBV27 combines with J gene TRBJ1-1; D gene uncertain. Germline V gives CDR1 MNHEY, CDR2 SMNVEV (reference sequence). The CDR3 is made up of 13 amino acids. V lost 3 bases, J lost 4 bases, and 9 bases lay in between. CDR3 coding DNA: TGTGCCAGCAGTTTCCAAGAGGGCACTGAAGCTTTCTTT. It codes for CASSFQEGTEAFF.

The rearrangement uses TRBV11-2 and TRBJ2-1; 7 positions agree with TRBD1. J gave up 4 bases and V 5 bases, and 11 bases lay outside the gene matches. From germline, CDR1 is SGHAT and CDR2 FQNNGV. The CDR3 consists of 16 residues. This chain's CDR3 is CASSIPRQGLYNEQFF. The CDR3 DNA sequence: TGTGCCAGCAGCATCCCTCGACAGGGATTATACAATGAGCAGTTCTTC.

This clone was seen a single time. The gene calls are TRBV5-6 and TRBJ1-4; TRBD1 might be the D (6 bases). CDR1 SGHDT and CDR2 YYEEEE come from the germline V gene. CDR3 size: 17 residues. Trimming took 2 bases from V and 8 from J, leaving 22 bases between them. The chain's CDR3 is CASSFWQSGRGGEKLFF. CDR3 in DNA: TGTGCCAGCAGCTTCTGGCAGTCGGGCAGGGGTGGCGAAAAACTGTTTTTT.

The chain employs TRBV4-2 and TRBJ2-3; 11 bases map to TRBD2. Trimming at V came to 4 bases and at J to 0 bases, leaving 6 bases not matched to a gene. CDR3 length equals 17 residues. CDR1 is LGHNA, CDR2 YNFKEQ, per germline. The CDR3 sequence: CASSPGLAGSSTDTQYF. CDR3 in DNA: TGTGCCAGCAGCCCTGGACTAGCGGGCAGTAGCACAGATACGCAGTATTTT.

In its sample, this clone was seen once. V and J are TRBV2 and TRBJ2-2; 7 bases match TRBD1. CDR3 length: 15 residues. The trim removed 6 bases at V and 1 base at J, leaving 5 bases unmatched. Germline V lookup: CDR1 SNHLY, CDR2 FYNNEI. The CDR3 here is CASRHDRENTGELFF. DNA of the CDR3: TGTGCCAGCAGGCACGACAGGGAGAACACCGGGGAGCTGTTTTTT.